Listed below are T cell receptor beta chains from one sample, sequenced in a study of neurological immune-mediated disorders. From the 5' RACE reads, TCRdb called clonotypes with MiXCR, one entry per CDR3 protein. The sample lists around 68,000 distinct CDR3 sequences, 3.5% to 4.5% seen once, with roughly 2.6% in the top ten. The material sequenced was PBMCs. These receptors were collected from a man between 45 and 60 years old with multiple sclerosis. Each CDR3 is given with its conserved first and last residue. The D gene is left open where the match is weak. For some rows the clone size is stated as once, few or many, or as a class when expanded; others skip it.

j_call d_call v_call clone_size cdr3_length cdr3_aa cdr3_nt
TRBJ1-2 - TRBV5-1 many 14 CASSLSGTHYGYTF TGCGCCAGCAGCCTATCCGGGACCCACTATGGCTACACCTTC
TRBJ1-5 - TRBV7-6 - 15 CASSPHRRGNQPQHF TGTGCCAGCAGCCCCCACCGCAGGGGCAATCAGCCCCAGCATTTT
TRBJ2-5 - TRBV20-1 many 13 CSARLGLEETQYF TGCAGTGCTAGACTAGGGCTCGAAGAGACCCAGTACTTC
TRBJ2-3 - TRBV7-9 many 15 CASSFTGLSTDTQYF TGTGCCAGCAGCTTCACAGGGTTGAGCACAGATACGCAGTATTTT
TRBJ1-4 TRBD1 TRBV5-1 - 16 CATAFQSGTGNEKLFF TGCGCCACCGCCTTTCAGTCCGGGACAGGGAACGAAAAACTGTTTTTT
TRBJ2-7 - TRBV5-1 - 13 CASSFNREYEQYF TGCGCCAGCAGCTTTAACAGAGAATACGAGCAGTACTTC
TRBJ2-1 TRBD1 TRBV12-3/TRBV12-4 many 17 CASSGQGGGFGDNEQFF TGTGCCAGCAGTGGACAGGGTGGGGGATTCGGGGACAATGAGCAGTTCTTC
TRBJ2-3 - TRBV4-2 many 13 CASSPQGTDTQYF TGTGCCAGCAGCCCCCAAGGGACAGATACGCAGTATTTT
TRBJ1-3 TRBD1 TRBV20-1 many 14 CSAKGQGIRNTIYF TGCAGTGCCAAGGGACAGGGGATTAGAAACACCATATATTTT
TRBJ1-4 - TRBV12-3/TRBV12-4 many 12 CASSLGDEKLFF TGTGCCAGCAGTTTAGGGGATGAAAAACTGTTTTTT
TRBJ2-7 - TRBV7-2 many 13 CASTQQVSYEQYF TGTGCCAGCACCCAACAGGTTTCCTACGAGCAGTACTTC
TRBJ2-1 - TRBV7-2 many 16 CASSLEGAVSYNEQFF TGTGCCAGCAGCTTAGAAGGCGCGGTCTCCTACAATGAGCAGTTCTTC
TRBJ1-6 - TRBV4-1 many 17 CASSQVNSGTGRAPLHF TGCGCCAGCAGCCAAGTTAACTCCGGGACGGGACGGGCACCCCTCCACTTT
TRBJ1-1 - TRBV6-5 many 17 CASSYSPGGRMNTEAFF TGTGCCAGCAGTTACTCTCCGGGAGGGAGGATGAACACTGAAGCTTTCTTT
TRBJ2-4 - TRBV29-1 many 10 CSVLGNIQYF TGCAGCGTTCTTGGGAACATTCAGTACTTC
TRBJ2-1 - TRBV6-2/TRBV6-3 many 13 CASSSESYNEQFF TGTGCCAGCAGTTCGGAGTCCTACAATGAGCAGTTCTTC
TRBJ2-1 - TRBV5-5 many 16 CASSLDSLKSYNEQFF TGTGCCAGCAGCTTGGATTCGCTAAAATCCTACAATGAGCAGTTCTTC
TRBJ1-2 TRBD1 TRBV12-3/TRBV12-4 many 14 CASSPGQRNYGYTF TGTGCCAGCAGTCCGGGACAGAGGAACTATGGCTACACCTTC
TRBJ2-7 - TRBV13 many 16 CASSLKVTLSLSEQYF TGTGCCAGCAGCCTGAAGGTGACTCTCTCTCTCTCCGAGCAGTACTTC
TRBJ2-5 - TRBV7-2 many 15 CASSLSWGPTETQYF TGTGCCAGCAGCTTATCGTGGGGGCCTACTGAGACCCAGTACTTC
TRBJ1-2 - TRBV5-6 many 12 CASSLRDYGYTF TGTGCCAGCAGCTTGCGGGACTATGGCTACACCTTC
TRBJ2-3 TRBD2 TRBV6-5 many 16 CASSYQRTSGADTQYF TGTGCCAGCAGTTACCAAAGGACTAGCGGAGCAGATACGCAGTATTTT
TRBJ2-3 - TRBV5-1 many 14 CASSLIVEVQTQYF TGCGCCAGCAGCTTGATTGTAGAGGTCCAAACGCAGTATTTT
TRBJ2-3 TRBD1 TRBV5-1 many 17 CASTWGRTGGPTDTQYF TGCGCCAGCACCTGGGGTCGGACAGGGGGCCCCACAGATACGCAGTATTTT
TRBJ2-3 - TRBV4-1 many 14 CASSHPRLSDTQYF TGCGCCAGCAGCCACCCCAGGTTATCAGATACGCAGTATTTT
TRBJ2-4 - TRBV5-1 many 16 CASSSADRLAKNIQYF TGCGCCAGCAGCTCGGCGGACAGACTAGCCAAAAACATTCAGTACTTC
TRBJ2-7 - TRBV4-1 many 15 CASSQGVSEVYEQYF TGCGCCAGCAGCCAAGGGGTTAGCGAAGTTTACGAGCAGTACTTC
TRBJ1-4 TRBD1 TRBV7-8 many 15 CASALRQGSNEKLFF TGTGCCAGCGCTTTGAGACAGGGGTCTAATGAAAAACTGTTTTTT
TRBJ1-5 - TRBV2 many 13 CASSDWAAGPQHF TGTGCCAGCAGTGATTGGGCGGCGGGGCCCCAGCATTTT